The T cell receptor beta chain under discussion was sequenced for a study of shared clonotypes between healthy human individuals. Study results and caveats: A reduction in generation probabilities was seen for non-shared clonotypes relative to those shared by all four donors.

The assay ran at deep level. The assay was immunoSEQ multiplex PCR, and TCRdb's table has in-frame clones only and misses some. Of hundreds of thousands of clones listed, approximately 96% are singletons. Naive CD8 cells lacked CD45RO, underwent positive selection for CCR7 and left out terminally differentiated effector memory CD45RA+ cells. As to this clone: The antigen is undetermined.

Germline V gene data show CDR1 as SGHRS and CDR2 as YFSETQ. The CDR3 contains 15 residues. The J segment lost 8 bases and the V segment lost 7 bases, leaving 13 bases of the junction unmatched. The J gene is TRBJ1-4, the V gene TRBV5-1, with 8 bases fitting TRBD1. This clonotype was obtained from a woman in her twenties or thirties in good health. Source material: naive CD8+ T cells sorted from blood. DNA for the CDR3: TGCGCCAGCCGAGGGACAGGTGGCCGTCGAGAAAAACTGTTTTTT. Its protein is CASRGTGGRREKLFF.